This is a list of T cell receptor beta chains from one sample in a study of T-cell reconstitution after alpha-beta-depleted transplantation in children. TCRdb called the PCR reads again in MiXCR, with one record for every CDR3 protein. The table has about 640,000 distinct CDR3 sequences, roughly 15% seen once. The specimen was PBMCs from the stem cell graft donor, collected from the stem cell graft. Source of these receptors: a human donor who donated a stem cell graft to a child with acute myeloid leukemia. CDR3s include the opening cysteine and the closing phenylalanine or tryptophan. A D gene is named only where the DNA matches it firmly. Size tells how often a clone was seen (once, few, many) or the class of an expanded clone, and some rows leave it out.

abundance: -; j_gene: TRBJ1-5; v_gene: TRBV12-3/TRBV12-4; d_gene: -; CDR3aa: CASSLAMGNQPQHF; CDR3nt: TGTGCCAGCAGTTTGGCCATGGGGAATCAGCCCCAGCATTTT
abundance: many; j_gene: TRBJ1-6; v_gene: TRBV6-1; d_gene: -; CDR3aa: CASKSRDSLNSPLHF; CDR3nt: TGTGCCAGCAAGAGCCGTGACAGCCTAAATTCACCCCTCCACTTT
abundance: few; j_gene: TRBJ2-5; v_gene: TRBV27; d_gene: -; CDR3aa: CATGPGETQYF; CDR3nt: TGTGCCACCGGCCCGGGAGAGACCCAGTACTTC
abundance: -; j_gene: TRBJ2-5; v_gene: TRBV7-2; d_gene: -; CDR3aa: CASSGKERSYQETQYF; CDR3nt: TGTGCCAGCAGCGGAAAGGAGCGGTCGTACCAAGAGACCCAGTACTTC
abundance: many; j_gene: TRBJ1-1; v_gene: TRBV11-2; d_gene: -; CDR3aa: CASSLELVNTEAFF; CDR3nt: TGTGCCAGCAGCTTAGAATTGGTGAACACTGAAGCTTTCTTT
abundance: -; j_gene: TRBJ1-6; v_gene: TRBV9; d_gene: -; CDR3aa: CAAGYSPLHF; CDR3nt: TGTGCCGCAGGGTACTCACCCCTCCACTTT
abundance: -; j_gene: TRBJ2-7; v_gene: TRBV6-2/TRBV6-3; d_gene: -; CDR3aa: CASSYRAQGPYEQYF; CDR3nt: TGTGCCAGCAGTTACCGGGCCCAAGGCCCCTACGAGCAGTACTTC
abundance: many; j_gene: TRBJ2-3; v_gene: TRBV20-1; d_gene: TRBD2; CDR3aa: CSARWRGGRRADTQYF; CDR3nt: TGCAGTGCTAGATGGCGGGGGGGCCGTAGGGCAGATACGCAGTATTTT
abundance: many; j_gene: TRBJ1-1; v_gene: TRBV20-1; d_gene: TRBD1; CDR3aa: CSARVRDSEYTEAFF; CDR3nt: TGCAGTGCTAGAGTCCGGGACAGCGAGTACACTGAAGCTTTCTTT
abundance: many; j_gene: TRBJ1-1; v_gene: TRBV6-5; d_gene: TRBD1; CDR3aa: CASSFQGGGTEAFF; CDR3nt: TGTGCCAGCAGTTTCCAGGGGGGAGGAACTGAAGCTTTCTTT
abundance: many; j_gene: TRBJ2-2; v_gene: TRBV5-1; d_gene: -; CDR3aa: CASSWDPRELFF; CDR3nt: TGCGCCAGCAGCTGGGACCCTAGGGAGCTGTTTTTT
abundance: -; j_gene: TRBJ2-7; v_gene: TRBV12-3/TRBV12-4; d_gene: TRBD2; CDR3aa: CASSFGGTGYEQYF; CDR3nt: TGTGCCAGCAGTTTCGGGGGGACCGGCTACGAGCAGTACTTC
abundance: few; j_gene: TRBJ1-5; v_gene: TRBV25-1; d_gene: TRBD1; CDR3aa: CASSASGQGFDQPQHF; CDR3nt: TGTGCCAGCAGTGCCAGTGGACAGGGGTTCGATCAGCCCCAGCATTTT
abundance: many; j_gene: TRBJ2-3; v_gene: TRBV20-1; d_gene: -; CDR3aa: CSASLEKADTQYF; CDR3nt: TGCAGTGCTAGCCTGGAAAAGGCAGATACGCAGTATTTT
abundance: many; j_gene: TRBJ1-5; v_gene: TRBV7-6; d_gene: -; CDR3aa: CASSLRDASFLNQPQHF; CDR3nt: TGTGCCAGCAGCTTAAGGGACGCTTCTTTCCTTAATCAGCCCCAGCATTTT
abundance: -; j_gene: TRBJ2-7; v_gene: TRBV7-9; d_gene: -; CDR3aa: CASSLPGTYELYF; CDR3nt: TGTGCCAGCAGCTTACCCGGGACCTACGAGCTGTACTTC
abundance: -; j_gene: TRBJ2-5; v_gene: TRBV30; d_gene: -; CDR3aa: CAWSVNQDQETQYF; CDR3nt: TGTGCCTGGAGTGTAAACCAGGACCAAGAGACCCAGTACTTC
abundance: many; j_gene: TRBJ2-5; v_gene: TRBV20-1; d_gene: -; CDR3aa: CSAWGRGSETQYF; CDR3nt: TGCAGTGCTTGGGGCAGGGGCTCAGAGACCCAGTACTTC
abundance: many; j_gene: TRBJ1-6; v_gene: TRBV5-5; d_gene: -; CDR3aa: CASSLAEGGNSPLHF; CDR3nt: TGTGCCAGCAGCTTGGCCGAAGGGGGAAATTCACCCCTCCACTTT
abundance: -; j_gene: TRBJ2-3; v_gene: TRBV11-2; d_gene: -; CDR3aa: CASSYRVIDTQYF; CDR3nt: TGTGCCAGCAGCTACAGGGTCATAGATACGCAGTATTTT
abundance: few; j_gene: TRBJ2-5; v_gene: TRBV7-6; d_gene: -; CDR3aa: CASSSESLQETQYF; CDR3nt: TGTGCCAGCAGCTCGGAGTCGCTACAAGAGACCCAGTACTTC
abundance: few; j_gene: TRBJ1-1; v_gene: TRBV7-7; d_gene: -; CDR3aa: CASSSDSSKRWTEAFF; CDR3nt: TGTGCCAGCAGCTCAGACAGTTCCAAGAGGTGGACTGAAGCTTTCTTT
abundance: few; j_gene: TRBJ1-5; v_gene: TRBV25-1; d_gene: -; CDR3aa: CASSEDIYSNQPQHF; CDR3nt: TGTGCCAGCTCCGAGGACATCTATAGCAATCAGCCCCAGCATTTT
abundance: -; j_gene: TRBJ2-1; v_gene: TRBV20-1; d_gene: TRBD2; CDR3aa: CSATQRGGYNEQFF; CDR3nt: TGCAGTGCTACCCAGCGGGGGGGCTATAATGAGCAGTTCTTC
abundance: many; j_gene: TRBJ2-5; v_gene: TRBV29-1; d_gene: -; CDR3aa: CSVGRSSETQYF; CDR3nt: TGCAGCGTTGGCAGATCGAGTGAGACCCAGTACTTC
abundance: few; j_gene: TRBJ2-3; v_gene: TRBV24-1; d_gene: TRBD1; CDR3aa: CATTSTGGGTDTQYF; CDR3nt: TGTGCCACCACCTCGACAGGGGGCGGGACAGATACGCAGTATTTT
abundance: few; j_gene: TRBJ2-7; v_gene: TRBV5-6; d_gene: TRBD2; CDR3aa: CASSLASGGDFYEQYF; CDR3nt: TGTGCCAGCAGCTTGGCGAGCGGGGGAGATTTTTACGAGCAGTACTTC
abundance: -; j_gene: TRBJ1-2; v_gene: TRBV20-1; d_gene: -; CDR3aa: CSARHPGIDGYTF; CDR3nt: TGCAGTGCTAGGCATCCGGGTATTGATGGCTACACCTTC
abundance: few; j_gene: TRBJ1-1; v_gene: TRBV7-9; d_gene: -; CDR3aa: CASTATLRTEAFF; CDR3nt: TGTGCCAGCACCGCGACTCTTCGCACTGAAGCTTTCTTT
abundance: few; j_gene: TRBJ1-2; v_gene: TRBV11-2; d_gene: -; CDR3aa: CASSFLDLGADYGYTF; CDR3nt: TGTGCCAGCAGCTTCCTCGATCTAGGGGCCGACTATGGCTACACCTTC
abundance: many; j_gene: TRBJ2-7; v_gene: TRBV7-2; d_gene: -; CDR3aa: CASSLEVRAEQYF; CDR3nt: TGTGCCAGCAGCTTAGAGGTCAGGGCGGAGCAGTACTTC
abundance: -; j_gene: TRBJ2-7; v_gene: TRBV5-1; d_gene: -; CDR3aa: CASSLYPEAYEQYF; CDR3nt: TGCGCCAGCAGCTTGTACCCAGAGGCCTACGAGCAGTACTTC
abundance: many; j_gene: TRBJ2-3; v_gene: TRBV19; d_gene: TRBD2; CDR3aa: CASSIREGTQYF; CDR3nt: TGTGCCAGTAGTATTAGGGAGGGTACGCAGTATTTT
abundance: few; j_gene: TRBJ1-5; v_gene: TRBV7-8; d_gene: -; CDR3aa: CASSLEPGPNQPQHF; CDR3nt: TGTGCCAGCAGCTTAGAGCCGGGCCCAAATCAGCCCCAGCATTTT
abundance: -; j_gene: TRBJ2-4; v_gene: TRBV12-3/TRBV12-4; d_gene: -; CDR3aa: CASSLRGYNKNIQYF; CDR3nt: TGTGCCAGCAGTTTAAGGGGATACAACAAAAACATTCAGTACTTC
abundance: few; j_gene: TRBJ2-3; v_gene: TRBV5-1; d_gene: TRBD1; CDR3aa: CASSLAGQTTDTQYF; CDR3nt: TGCGCCAGCAGCTTGGCGGGACAGACCACAGATACGCAGTATTTT
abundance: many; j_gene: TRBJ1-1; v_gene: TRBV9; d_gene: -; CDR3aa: CASSVPPTGPTEAFF; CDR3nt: TGTGCCAGCAGCGTTCCCCCCACAGGGCCGACGGAAGCTTTCTTT
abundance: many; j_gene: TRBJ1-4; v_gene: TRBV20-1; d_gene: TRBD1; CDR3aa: CSARQGMPNEKLFF; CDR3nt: TGCAGTGCTCGACAGGGGATGCCTAATGAAAAACTGTTTTTT
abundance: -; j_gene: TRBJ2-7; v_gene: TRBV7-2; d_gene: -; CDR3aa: CASSYSLRGAPHYEQYF; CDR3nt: TGTGCCAGCAGCTACTCTCTTCGCGGGGCGCCCCACTACGAGCAGTACTTC
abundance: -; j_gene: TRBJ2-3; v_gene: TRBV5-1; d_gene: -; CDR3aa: CASSLGIASSTDTQYF; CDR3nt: TGCGCCAGCAGCTTGGGAATAGCCTCTAGCACAGATACGCAGTATTTT